This entry lists 28 T cell receptor beta chains sequenced from one sample in a study of vaccination effects on CD4 cells after COVID-19 (dated by TCRdb to between 2021 and 2023). Library preparation employed the immunoSEQ multiplex PCR assay. TCRdb carries this immuneACCESS record with in-frame sequences only. Its versions omit some clonotypes, under half of them owing to an unresolved V gene in the studies checked, with the rest unexplained. Counted in this sample were 50,000 to 65,000 clones; 80% of them appeared once. The top ten clonotypes cover roughly 2.3% of the sample. These TCRs' antigens remain unknown. In the ViraFEST assay, PBMC were stimulated with viral peptide pools, and TCR sequencing was then used to find antigen-specific CD4+ T cell clonotypes based on their expansion. After more than 9 days of culture, CD4+ T cells were isolated with the EasySep CD4+ T cell isolation kit. This material consisted of CD4+ T cells from PBMCs cultured with HCoV-229E spike peptides, taken before COVID-19 vaccination. According to the study, the label for this sample's cell subset or site signals: HCoV-229E spike overlapping peptide pool stimulation. These receptors came from a human donor who received a COVID-19 vaccine.

This sequence joins TRBV14 and TRBJ1-4; TRBD1 matches at 7 bases. This CDR3 is built from 18 residues. The trim removed 2 bases at V and 4 bases at J, leaving 13 bases unmatched. The germline V gene has CDR1 SGHDN and CDR2 FVKESK. The CDR3 reads CASSQYRGADHNNEKLFF. The CDR3 DNA reads TGTGCCAGCAGCCAATACAGGGGCGCCGATCATAATAATGAAAAACTGTTTTTT.

The chain links TRBV2 to TRBJ2-5; D remains unclear. Trimming removed 6 bases at V and 5 bases at J, with 13 bases between. Per germline, CDR1 SNHLY and CDR2 FYNNEI. This CDR3 is 13 amino acids long. The CDR3 loop is CASRERETETQYF. CDR3 bases: TGTGCCAGCAGGGAGCGAGAAACTGAGACCCAGTACTTC.

CDR3 sequence: CASSRDRYTDTQYF. The CDR3 coding sequence is TGTGCCAGCAGCCGGGACCGATACACAGATACGCAGTATTTT. The chain carries TRBV7-2 and TRBJ2-3, with D perhaps being TRBD1 or TRBD2 (5 bases each). V lost 5 bases to trimming and J lost 2 bases, with 11 bases between them. The germline V gene encodes CDR1 SGHTA and CDR2 FQGNSA. The CDR3 is 14 residues long.

This clone was found once. The chain has TRBV18 and TRBJ2-1; D is unclear. This CDR3 is built from 15 residues. V lost 1 base and J lost 2, with 9 bases in between. Per the germline V gene, CDR1 is KGHSH and CDR2 is LQKENI. In DNA, the CDR3 is TGTGCCAGCTCACCACTAGACCGAGCCTACAATGAGCAGTTCTTC. Protein: CASSPLDRAYNEQFF. The whole variable domain, filled in from reference TRBV18 and TRBJ2-1, reads NAGVMQNPRHLVRRRGQEARLRCSPMKGHSHVYWYRQLPEEGLKFMVYLQKENIIDESGMPKERFSAEFPKEGPSILRIQQVVRGDSAAYFCASSPLDRAYNEQFFGPGTRLTVL.

In this sample, this clone turned up once. The rearrangement uses TRBV19 and TRBJ1-2; 7 positions agree with TRBD1. V was clipped by 6 bases and J by 3 bases; unmatched bases: 7. Germline-derived CDR1 and CDR2 are LNHDA and SQIVND (reference sequence). The CDR3 is 14 amino acids. CDR3 in amino acids: CASSPTGEDYGYTF. CDR3 DNA sequence: TGTGCCAGTAGCCCTACAGGGGAAGACTATGGCTACACCTTC.

In this sample, this clone turned up a few times. Other DNA sequences within the sample encode an identical CDR3. The genes are TRBV7-3 and TRBJ2-2; D perhaps matches TRBD2 (5 bases). V lost 6 bases, J lost 5 bases, and 10 bases lay in between. This CDR3 contains 13 residues. Germline V gene data show CDR1 as SGHTA and CDR2 as FQGTGA. The CDR3 protein is CASSLTGTGELFF. The CDR3 DNA follows: TGTGCCAGCAGTCTAACGGGGACCGGGGAGCTGTTTTTT.

V is TRBV30 and J is TRBJ1-4, with D possibly matching TRBD1 (6 bases). The germline CDR1 and CDR2 sequences are GTSNPN and SVGIG (reference sequence). The germline V and J ends were trimmed by 1 base and 16 bases, with 16 bases remaining between them. The CDR3 runs 12 residues. DNA of the CDR3: TGTGCCTGGAGTGGTGGACAGTTGGAGCCGTTTTTT. This codes for CAWSGGQLEPFF.

This clone appeared a few times. The chain combines TRBV7-3 with TRBJ2-6; unclear D gene. CDR3 length equals 16 residues. Germline-derived CDR1 and CDR2 are SGHTA and FQGTGA. V dropped 0 bases and J dropped 2 bases, with 8 bases sitting between them. Here the CDR3 DNA reads TGTGCCAGCAGCTTAACTATGGGGACTGGGGCCAACGTCCTGACTTTC. This translates into CASSLTMGTGANVLTF.

The V call is TRBV4-1, the J call TRBJ1-4; 9 bases agree with TRBD1. With V trimmed by 1 base and J by 5 bases, 8 bases remained unmatched. Germline CDR1 and CDR2: MGHRA and YSYEKL. The CDR3 is made up of 17 amino acids. CDR3 protein: CASSQATYGTGNEKLFF. The CDR3, as DNA: TGCGCCAGCAGCCAAGCAACTTACGGGACAGGGAATGAAAAACTGTTTTTT.

This clone appeared a few times. This chain uses TRBV2 with TRBJ1-1; TRBD1 is a possible D gene (5 bases). Deletions cut 4 bases from V and 5 bases from J, with 14 bases between. CDR1 and CDR2 from the germline V gene are SNHLY and FYNNEI. The CDR3 runs 14 residues. The CDR3, as DNA: TGTGCCAGCAGTGTGATGGCCTCAGGGACTGAAGCTTTCTTT. Translated, it gives CASSVMASGTEAFF.

This clone appeared once. The chain joins TRBV24-1 to TRBJ2-2; D gene ambiguous. The germline V gene has CDR1 KGHDR and CDR2 SFDVKD. Trimming took off 3 bases at V and 6 bases at J, with 10 bases between the two ends. The CDR3 length is 14 residues. CDR3 sequence: CATSDPRRSGELFF. The CDR3 nucleotides are TGTGCCACCAGTGATCCTAGGAGATCCGGGGAGCTGTTTTTT.

In DNA form, the CDR3 reads TGTGCCAGCAGCTCGACCCGGACAGGAACCACAGATACGCAGTATTTT. Its protein product is CASSSTRTGTTDTQYF. The gene calls are TRBV7-2 and TRBJ2-3, with 7 bases identical to TRBD1. CDR1 and CDR2 (germline): SGHTA, FQGNSA. The CDR3 runs to 16 residues. V lost 4 bases and J lost 2; bases outside the gene matches: 9.

This chain links TRBV29-1 with TRBJ2-3, with D perhaps given as TRBD1 or TRBD2 (5 bases each). Trimming pared 7 bases from V and 6 bases from J, leaving 17 bases between. This CDR3 region has 13 residues. The germline CDR1 and CDR2 sequences are SQVTM and ANQGSEA. The DNA for the CDR3 is TGCAGCGCAGCGGCCAGGGTAGACGATACGCAGTATTTT. Amino acid sequence: CSAAARVDDTQYF.

The genes are TRBV7-9 and TRBJ1-6; possible D gene TRBD1, 6 bases. Germline lookup yields CDR1 SEHNR and CDR2 FQNEAQ (reference sequence). With 4 bases removed from V and 9 bases from J, the gap between germline ends came to 19 bases. This CDR3 has 16 amino acids. CDR3 nucleotide sequence: TGTGCCAGCAGCTCGGCGGGGTCAGGGGCAGGTTCACCCCTCCACTTT. Its protein is CASSSAGSGAGSPLHF.

The count of this clone is one. J is TRBJ2-1 and V is TRBV12-1. TRBV12-1 corresponds to a pseudogene. The CDR3 loop spans 16 amino acids. This CDR3 reads CASSFPIRDGTFEQFF. The CDR3 DNA reads TGTGCCAGCAGCTTTCCCATCCGGGACGGAACGTTTGAGCAGTTCTTC.

The rearrangement links TRBV28 to TRBJ1-3; D not resolved. V was cut by 6 bases and J by 2 bases, with 11 bases left in between. This CDR3 comprises 14 residues. Per germline, CDR1 MDHEN and CDR2 SYDVKM. The CDR3 DNA reads as TGTGCCAGCAGCGGTTGGCTTCCTGGAAACACCATATATTTT. Its translation is CASSGWLPGNTIYF. The whole variable domain, filled in from reference TRBV28 and TRBJ1-3, reads DVKVTQSSRYLVKRTGEKVFLECVQDMDHENMFWYRQDPGLGLRLIYFSYDVKMKEKGDIPEGYSVSREKKERFSLILESASTNQTSMYLCASSGWLPGNTIYFGEGSWLTVV.

CDR3 sequence (DNA): TGTGCTAGTGCCATGGGGAACGGGGAGCTGTTTTTT. Translation: CASAMGNGELFF. This chain connects TRBV12-5 to TRBJ2-2; D is unclear. V dropped 7 bases and J dropped 7 bases, with 10 bases sitting between them. This CDR3 contains 12 residues. Germline lookup yields CDR1 LGHNT and CDR2 FRNRAP.

The sample holds one count of this clone. The chain is built from TRBV6-5 and TRBJ2-7; perhaps D is TRBD1 or TRBD2 (6 bases each). The germline CDR1 and CDR2 sequences are MNHEY and SVGAGI. V dropped 6 bases and J dropped 3 bases, with 18 bases sitting between them. This CDR3 comprises 15 residues. The DNA for the CDR3 is TGTGCCAGCAGCCTACACGGTAGGGGGGACTACGAGCAGTACGTC. Translated: CASSLHGRGDYEQYV.

This chain connects TRBV29-1 to TRBJ1-4, with 7 bases that match TRBD1. CDR3 length: 14 residues. With V trimmed by 4 bases and J by 4 bases, 6 bases remained unmatched. CDR1 is SQVTM, CDR2 ANQGSEA, per germline. Written as DNA, the CDR3 is TGCAGCGTTGCCCCGACAGGGCTTAATGAAAAACTGTTTTTT. Its protein is CSVAPTGLNEKLFF.

The chain employs TRBV5-1 and TRBJ1-6; D perhaps matches TRBD1 (6 bases). Germline-derived CDR1 and CDR2 are SGHRS and YFSETQ. The V and J ends lost 0 bases and 10 bases respectively, with 14 bases between them. The CDR3 covers 15 residues. CDR3 sequence (DNA): TGCGCCAGCAGCTTGGCCGGGGGGCTGAAATCACCCCTCCACTTT. It is translated as CASSLAGGLKSPLHF.

The V call is TRBV5-1, the J call TRBJ2-5; a possible D gene is TRBD1 (5 bases). CDR1 SGHRS and CDR2 YFSETQ come from the germline V gene. Trimming cost V 0 bases and J 5 bases, with 11 bases left between them. The CDR3 consists of 14 residues. The CDR3 spells CASSLVPGPETQYF. As DNA, the CDR3 is TGCGCCAGCAGCTTGGTACCAGGGCCGGAGACCCAGTACTTC.

This chain links TRBV28 with TRBJ2-1; 10 bases match TRBD1. With 3 bases clipped from V and 8 bases from J, the junction kept 7 bases outside the gene matches. CDR3 length: 15 amino acids. Germline V gene data show CDR1 as MDHEN and CDR2 as SYDVKM. The CDR3 DNA is TGTGCCAGCAGTTTGGCGGGACAGGGGAATTATGAGCAGTTCTTC. Its translation: CASSLAGQGNYEQFF. The full variable domain, with the rest looked up from reference TRBV28 and TRBJ2-1, is DVKVTQSSRYLVKRTGEKVFLECVQDMDHENMFWYRQDPGLGLRLIYFSYDVKMKEKGDIPEGYSVSREKKERFSLILESASTNQTSMYLCASSLAGQGNYEQFFGPGTRLTVL.

The chain links TRBV7-2 to TRBJ2-5, with D possibly matching TRBD2 (5 bases). The V gene's germline CDR1 is SGHTA and CDR2 FQGNSA. There are 14 residues in the CDR3. The V end lost 1 base, the J end lost 4 bases, and 10 bases lay between the germline ends. The CDR3 region has the DNA TGTGCCAGCAGCTTAGGGCAGGCGGGAGAGACCCAGTACTTC. Translated, it gives CASSLGQAGETQYF.

The chain uses TRBV5-1 and TRBJ2-6; TRBD1 matches at 8 bases. Germline loops: CDR1 SGHRS, CDR2 YFSETQ. The length of the CDR3 is 17 residues. V lost 0 bases to trimming and J lost 0 bases; unmatched junction nucleotides: 2. The CDR3 DNA follows: TGCGCCAGCAGCTTGGTAACAGGGGGCTCTGGGGCCAACGTCCTGACTTTC. It is translated as CASSLVTGGSGANVLTF. Complete variable domain (other parts from reference TRBV5-1 and TRBJ2-6): KAGVTQTPRYLIKTRGQQVTLSCSPISGHRSVSWYQQTPGQGLQFLFEYFSETQRNKGNFPGRFSGRQFSNSRSEMNVSTLELGDSALYLCASSLVTGGSGANVLTFGAGSRLTVL.

CDR3 DNA: TGTGCCAGCACGGCCCAGGGACAGAGCTCTGGAAACACCATATATTTT. This encodes CASTAQGQSSGNTIYF. The chain carries TRBV7-2 and TRBJ1-3; TRBD1 agrees at 7 bases. CDR1 and CDR2 (germline): SGHTA, FQGNSA. The CDR3 consists of 16 residues. J was trimmed by 0 bases and V by 7 bases; bases with no gene match: 9. The full variable domain, with the rest looked up from reference TRBV7-2 and TRBJ1-3, is GAGVSQSPSNKVTEKGKDVELRCDPISGHTALYWYRQSLGQGLEFLIYFQGNSAPDKSGLPSDRFSAERTGGSVSTLTIQRTQQEDSAVYLCASTAQGQSSGNTIYFGEGSWLTVV.

This sequence joins TRBV9 and TRBJ1-3; D not resolved. V dropped 0 bases and J dropped 0 bases, with 7 bases sitting between them. In germline, CDR1 is SGDLS, CDR2 YYNGEE. This CDR3 is built from 15 residues. This CDR3 reads CASSVDTTSGNTIYF. The DNA for the CDR3 is TGTGCCAGCAGCGTAGACACGACCTCTGGAAACACCATATATTTT.

This chain connects TRBV30 to TRBJ2-1, with 9 positions matching TRBD2. V shed 1 base, J shed 6 bases, and the junction held 10 bases outside the gene matches. This CDR3 comprises 16 residues. Per the germline V gene, CDR1 is GTSNPN and CDR2 is SVGIG (reference sequence). CDR3 residues: CAWSAKPGGGANEQFF. The CDR3 DNA follows: TGTGCCTGGAGTGCCAAACCTGGCGGGGGGGCCAATGAGCAGTTCTTC.

This chain connects TRBV7-2 to TRBJ2-7; D perhaps matches TRBD2 (5 bases). This CDR3 spans 12 amino acids. Germline V gene lookup returns CDR1 SGHTA and CDR2 FQGNSA. Trimming pared 5 bases from V and 3 bases from J, leaving 8 bases between. DNA of the CDR3: TGTGCCAGCAGCCGAGAGGGCTACGAGCAGTACGTC. It specifies CASSREGYEQYV.